The entry below describes one T cell receptor beta chain. Antigen: not known. Its ends do not fully match the called genes, so a read error is possible. The CDR3 spans 12 residues. Germline lookup yields CDR1 SGHDN and CDR2 FVKESK. TCRdb keeps only in-frame clones here, not all; method: immunoSEQ multiplex PCR. The table has some 15,000 clones, around 60% seen once. This entry comes from a study of T cell clonotyping in hematopoietic cell transplantation. Findings of the study overall: Pathologically expanded recipient clonotypes increased progressively from day 30 to day 180 as diversity fell.

The source was PBMCs, collected 30 days after allogeneic stem cell transplant. This TCR derives from a male patient aged 50 to 59 who had an allogeneic stem cell transplant from an unrelated donor, so T cells may come from the graft donor. Some clones in this sample may be carry-over from other donors' samples. The chain has TRBV14 and TRBJ1-1; possible D gene TRBD1, 6 bases. The CDR3 region has the DNA TGTGCCAGCAGCCAAGAACCAGGGGCGGCTTTCTTC. This translates into CASSQEPGAAFF.